Presented here are 23 T cell receptor beta chains from one specimen sequenced in a study of regulatory T cells in long-lasting Graves disease. Sample time point: persistent/refractory GD, antithyroid drugs over 5 years with positive TRAb. RNA isolated from PBMCs was used to make the TCR library. The authors built TCR beta libraries using iRepertoire HTBI primers and Arm-PCR of CDR3 regions. TCRdb passed the multiplex PCR reads through MiXCR, listing each CDR3 protein once. Among 450,000 or so distinct CDR3 sequences listed, 22% were seen once. The sample here was peripheral blood mononuclear cells (PBMCs), taken when the disease was refractory, from a patient treated with antithyroid drugs. Source of these receptors: a female donor with Graves disease.

This clonotype has a single count. For the CDR3, the DNA is TGTGCCAGCCGCGATCCTGGAAACACCATATATTTT. It codes for CASRDPGNTIYF. This chain uses TRBV18 with TRBJ1-3; D gene uncertain. The germline V and J ends were trimmed by 8 bases and 2 bases, with 7 bases remaining between them. This CDR3 is built from 12 residues. CDR1 and CDR2 from the germline V gene are KGHSH and LQKENI.

This clonotype appeared many times. J is TRBJ1-2 and V is TRBV6-1; D might be TRBD1 (5 bases). Looked up from germline, CDR1 is MNHNS and CDR2 is SASEGT. CDR3 size: 15 residues. With 7 bases removed from V and 6 bases from J, the gap between germline ends came to 21 bases. The CDR3 sequence is CASTPGTGQRDGYTF. CDR3 nucleotide sequence: TGTGCCAGCACCCCCGGGACCGGCCAGCGAGATGGCTACACCTTC.

This clonotype was detected only a few times. The genes are TRBV18 and TRBJ2-7, with D maybe TRBD1 (5 bases). Trimming shortened V by 3 bases and J by 2 bases, and 11 bases separated the two germline ends. Germline assignment: CDR1 KGHSH and CDR2 LQKENI. This CDR3 has 14 amino acids. DNA for the CDR3: TGTGCCAGCTCACCTGTCCGACAGACCTACGAGCAGTACTTC. The encoded protein is CASSPVRQTYEQYF. Full variable domain (rest looked up from reference TRBV18 and TRBJ2-7): NAGVMQNPRHLVRRRGQEARLRCSPMKGHSHVYWYRQLPEEGLKFMVYLQKENIIDESGMPKERFSAEFPKEGPSILRIQQVVRGDSAAYFCASSPVRQTYEQYFGPGTRLTVT.

This clonotype was counted ten times or more. CDR3 sequence (DNA): TGTGCCACCAGCAGAGTATGGGGCGCGAACACCGGGGAGCTGTTTTTT. Encoded protein: CATSRVWGANTGELFF. The rearrangement links TRBV15 to TRBJ2-2, with D perhaps TRBD1 (5 bases). This CDR3 is built from 16 residues. The V end lost 1 base, the J end lost 0 bases, and 9 bases lay between the germline ends. Germline V gene data show CDR1 as LNHNV and CDR2 as YYDKDF (reference sequence).

The chain combines TRBV29-1 with TRBJ2-1, with D perhaps given as TRBD1 or TRBD2 (6 bases each). Trimming stripped 0 bases from V and 7 bases from J, with 13 bases between. Germline V gives CDR1 SQVTM, CDR2 ANQGSEA. The CDR3 is 14 amino acids. The CDR3 here is CSVEDRWGANEQFF. The CDR3 DNA sequence: TGCAGCGTTGAAGACCGCTGGGGGGCGAATGAGCAGTTCTTC.

As for this clonotype: An end of the junction differs from the germline gene, which may be a read error. The chain employs TRBV7-9 and TRBJ2-7, with 7 bases matching TRBD1. Germline loops: CDR1 SEHNR, CDR2 FQNEAQ (reference sequence). The CDR3 is 16 amino acids. As DNA, the CDR3 is TGTGCCAGCAGCTTAGGAAGACAGGGAAACCCCTACGAGCGGTACTTC. Translated: CASSLGRQGNPYERYF.

The chain has TRBV30 and TRBJ2-2, with a possible D match to TRBD2 (6 bases). Germline assignment: CDR1 GTSNPN and CDR2 SVGIG (reference sequence). The CDR3 loop spans 13 amino acids. The V gene lost 1 base and the J gene lost 7 bases, with 10 bases spanning the gap. The CDR3 reads CAWSARGDGELFF. The CDR3 bases are TGTGCCTGGAGTGCGCGGGGAGACGGGGAGCTGTTTTTT.

This clonotype was seen ten or more times. CDR3 loop: CASSLGPAGGAYEQYF. As DNA, the CDR3 is TGTGCCAGCAGCTTAGGTCCAGCGGGAGGAGCCTACGAGCAGTACTTC. The rearrangement joins TRBV7-8 to TRBJ2-7, with 9 bases fitting TRBD2. CDR1 and CDR2 from the germline V gene are SGHVS and FQNEAQ. The CDR3 runs 16 residues. Losses at the gene ends were 1 base for V and 2 bases for J; bases not matched to a gene: 6.

This clonotype was detected only a few times. A much larger clone sits a single nucleotide away, making a read error possible. The chain is built from TRBV11-2 and TRBJ1-1; D unresolved. The CDR3 covers 14 residues. Germline-derived CDR1 and CDR2 are SGHAT and FQNNGV. Trimming cost V 8 bases and J 3 bases, with 16 bases left between them. CDR3 region: CASGKGWAYTEAFF. CDR3 sequence (DNA): TGTGCCAGCGGCAAAGGATGGGCTTACACTGAAGCTTTCTTT.

This clonotype was recorded at least ten times. The chain has TRBV11-2 and TRBJ2-7; no definite D call. The CDR3 contains 13 residues. CDR1 and CDR2 from the germline V gene are SGHAT and FQNNGV. V was pared by 5 bases and J by 6 bases, with 14 bases between. This chain's CDR3 is CASSTDSRREQYF. CDR3 coding DNA: TGTGCCAGCAGCACCGACTCCCGCCGCGAGCAGTACTTC.

This clonotype was observed many times. V is TRBV28 and J is TRBJ1-6; 8 bases agree with TRBD1. This CDR3 has 14 residues. The V segment lost 5 bases and the J segment 6 bases; nucleotides outside the gene matches: 3. Germline V gives CDR1 MDHEN, CDR2 SYDVKM. The CDR3 DNA is TGTGCCAGCAGTCGGGACAGGTTTAATTCACCCCTCCACTTT. Translated: CASSRDRFNSPLHF. The full variable domain, completed using reference TRBV28 and TRBJ1-6, is DVKVTQSSRYLVKRTGEKVFLECVQDMDHENMFWYRQDPGLGLRLIYFSYDVKMKEKGDIPEGYSVSREKKERFSLILESASTNQTSMYLCASSRDRFNSPLHFGNGTRLTVT.

The V gene is TRBV7-2, the J gene TRBJ2-7; D is possibly TRBD2 (6 bases). Trimming shortened V by 4 bases and J by 5 bases, and 15 bases separated the two germline ends. The CDR3 is 14 amino acids. CDR1 SGHTA and CDR2 FQGNSA come from the germline V gene. The CDR3 loop is CASSSLARGNEQYF. The CDR3 nucleotides read TGTGCCAGCAGCTCCCTAGCGAGAGGGAACGAGCAGTACTTC.

The chain employs TRBV6-5 and TRBJ2-2; D might be TRBD1 (6 bases). CDR3 size: 17 residues. The V gene's germline CDR1 is MNHEY and CDR2 SVGAGI. V was pared by 0 bases and J by 6 bases, with 17 bases between. DNA of the CDR3: TGTGCCAGCAGTTACTCGCCGGCGGACTCAGGGGCCGGGGAGCTGTTTTTT. Amino acids: CASSYSPADSGAGELFF.

This chain uses TRBV20-1 with TRBJ1-5, with D maybe TRBD1 (6 bases). Trimming took off 1 base at V and 7 bases at J, with 14 bases between the two ends. The CDR3 is 14 amino acids. CDR1 is DFQATT, CDR2 SNEGSKA, per germline (reference sequence). The CDR3 sequence: CSARVQGIGQPQHF. The CDR3 coding sequence is TGCAGTGCTAGAGTTCAGGGGATAGGGCAGCCCCAGCATTTT.

At least ten counts were recorded for this clonotype. This chain connects TRBV12-3 or TRBV12-4 to TRBJ1-1; D is ambiguous. This CDR3 is 13 amino acids long. The V gene lost 7 bases and the J gene lost 4 bases, with 13 bases spanning the gap. The CDR3 spells CASNPVGFTEAFF. The DNA of the CDR3 is TGTGCCAGCAACCCGGTGGGTTTCACTGAAGCTTTCTTT.

This clonotype came up many times. The chain links TRBV10-3 to TRBJ2-5, with 7 bases identical to TRBD1. This CDR3 spans 13 amino acids. V trimming: 4 bases; J trimming: 3 bases; junction bases outside the gene matches: 2. Germline CDR1 ENHRY, CDR2 SYGVKD. CDR3 protein: CAISGGQKETQYF. The CDR3 DNA reads TGTGCCATCAGTGGGGGACAGAAAGAGACCCAGTACTTC.

In this sample, this clonotype turned up a few times. The V and J genes are TRBV19 and TRBJ1-5; D may be TRBD1 (5 bases). Germline loops: CDR1 LNHDA, CDR2 SQIVND (reference sequence). V lost 5 bases, J lost 4 bases, and 6 bases lay in between. The CDR3 length is 12 residues. The CDR3 loop is CASSWGNQPQHF. The CDR3 DNA sequence: TGTGCCAGTAGTTGGGGGAATCAGCCCCAGCATTTT. The full variable domain, rest sourced from reference TRBV19 and TRBJ1-5, is DGGITQSPKYLFRKEGQNVTLSCEQNLNHDAMYWYRQDPGQGLRLIYYSQIVNDFQKGDIAEGYSVSREKKESFPLTVTSAQKNPTAFYLCASSWGNQPQHFGDGTRLSIL.

The V call is TRBV20-1, the J call TRBJ2-7; D is uncertain. CDR1 is DFQATT and CDR2 is SNEGSKA in the germline V gene (reference sequence). This CDR3 comprises 15 residues. V was cut by 1 base and J by 0 bases, with 13 bases left in between. The CDR3: CSARAWRKSSYEQYF. As DNA, the CDR3 is TGCAGTGCTAGAGCGTGGCGGAAGAGCTCCTACGAGCAGTACTTC.

At least ten counts were recorded for this clonotype. The V and J genes are TRBV29-1 and TRBJ1-1; D is perhaps TRBD1 (6 bases). Trimming pared 7 bases from V and 2 bases from J, leaving 14 bases between. Germline assignment: CDR1 SQVTM and CDR2 ANQGSEA. CDR3 size: 13 residues. This CDR3 is CSGTRTANTEAFF. For the CDR3, the DNA is TGCAGCGGGACGAGGACAGCTAACACTGAAGCTTTCTTT.

J is TRBJ1-3 and V is TRBV5-1; tentative D call: TRBD1 (5 bases). Germline V gene data show CDR1 as SGHRS and CDR2 as YFSETQ. The V end was cut by 2 bases, the J end by 2 bases, with 20 bases between. The CDR3 runs 18 residues. CDR3 in amino acids: CASSLNSPLRGAGNTIYF. The CDR3 region has the DNA TGCGCCAGCAGCTTAAATAGCCCATTAAGGGGAGCTGGAAACACCATATATTTT.

Comment on this clonotype: A clone one base away is much larger, so this may be a read error. The V call is TRBV7-2, the J call TRBJ2-1; 11 bases align to TRBD2. Germline V lookup: CDR1 SGHTA, CDR2 FQGNSA. This CDR3 is built from 16 residues. The CDR3 sequence: CASSPGTSGLYDEQFF. CDR3 bases: TGTGCCAGCAGCCCTGGGACTAGCGGACTCTACGATGAGCAGTTCTTC.

Comment on this clonotype: Just one base apart from a much larger clone, this may be a read error. V is TRBV2 and J is TRBJ2-7; D is undetermined. Trimming stripped 7 bases from V and 10 bases from J, with 17 bases between. The germline V gene has CDR1 SNHLY and CDR2 FYNNEI. This CDR3 is 12 amino acids long. The CDR3 DNA follows: TGTGCCAGCAAGTCTCAGGCTCGCGACCAGTACTTC. Protein product: CASKSQARDQYF.

This clonotype occurred a few times. The chain is built from TRBV6-1 and TRBJ1-2, with D maybe TRBD1 (6 bases). The CDR3 consists of 14 residues. The ends were cut back, 6 bases at V and 2 bases at J, with 13 bases in the middle. Germline lookup yields CDR1 MNHNS and CDR2 SASEGT. The CDR3 is CASRETGPNYGYTF. The CDR3 DNA is TGTGCCAGCAGAGAAACAGGGCCCAACTATGGCTACACCTTC.